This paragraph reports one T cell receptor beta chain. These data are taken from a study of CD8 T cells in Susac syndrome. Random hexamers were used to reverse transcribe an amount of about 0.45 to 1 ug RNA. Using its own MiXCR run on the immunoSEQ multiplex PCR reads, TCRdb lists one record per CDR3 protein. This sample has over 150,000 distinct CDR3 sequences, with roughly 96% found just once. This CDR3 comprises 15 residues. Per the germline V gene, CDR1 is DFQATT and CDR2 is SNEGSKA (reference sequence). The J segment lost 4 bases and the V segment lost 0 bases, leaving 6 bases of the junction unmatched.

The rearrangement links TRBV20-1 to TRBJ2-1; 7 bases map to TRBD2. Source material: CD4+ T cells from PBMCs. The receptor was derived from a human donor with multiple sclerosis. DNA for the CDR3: TGCAGTGCTAGAGAAGACGGGAGGACTTACAATGAGCAGTTCTTC. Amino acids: CSAREDGRTYNEQFF.